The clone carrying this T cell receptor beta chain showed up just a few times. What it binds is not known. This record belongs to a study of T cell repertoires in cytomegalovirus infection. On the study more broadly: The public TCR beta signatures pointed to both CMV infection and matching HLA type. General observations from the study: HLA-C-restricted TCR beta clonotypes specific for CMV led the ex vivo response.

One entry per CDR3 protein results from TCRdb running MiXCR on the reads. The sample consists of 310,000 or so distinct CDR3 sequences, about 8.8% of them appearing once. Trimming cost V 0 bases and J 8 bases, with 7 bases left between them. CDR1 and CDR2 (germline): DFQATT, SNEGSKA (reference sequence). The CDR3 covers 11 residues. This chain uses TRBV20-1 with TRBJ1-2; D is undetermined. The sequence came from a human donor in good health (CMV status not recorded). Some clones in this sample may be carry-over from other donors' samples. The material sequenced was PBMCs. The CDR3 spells CSARDNEGYTF. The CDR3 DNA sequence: TGCAGTGCTAGAGATAACGAGGGCTACACCTTC.